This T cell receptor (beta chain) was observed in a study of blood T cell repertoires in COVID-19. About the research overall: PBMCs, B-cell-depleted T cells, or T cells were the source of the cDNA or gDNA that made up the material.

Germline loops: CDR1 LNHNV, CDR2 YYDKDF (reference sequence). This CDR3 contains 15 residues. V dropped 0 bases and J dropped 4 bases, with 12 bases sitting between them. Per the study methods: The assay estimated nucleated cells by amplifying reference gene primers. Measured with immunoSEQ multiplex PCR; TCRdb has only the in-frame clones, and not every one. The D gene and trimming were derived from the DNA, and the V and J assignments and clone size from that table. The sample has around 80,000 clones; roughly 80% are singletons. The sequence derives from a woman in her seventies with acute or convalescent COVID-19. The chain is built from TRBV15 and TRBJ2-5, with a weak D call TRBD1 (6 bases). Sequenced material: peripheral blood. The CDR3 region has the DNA TGTGCCACCAGCAGAGATCGGGCAGGGGCAGAGACCCAGTACTTC. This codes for CATSRDRAGAETQYF.